This T cell receptor (beta chain) emerged from a study of blood T cell repertoires in COVID-19. Germline values: CDR1 LGHDT, CDR2 YNNKEL (reference sequence). This CDR3 contains 14 residues. Trimming took off 5 bases at V and 0 bases at J, with 8 bases between the two ends. The data were produced by immunoSEQ multiplex PCR, yet TCRdb's version contains in-frame clones alone and is incomplete. The sample lists about 140,000 clones; about 83% were seen once. In this sample, this clone turned up a few times. The receptor comes from a human donor in a cohort sampled during active COVID-19. V usage is TRBV3-1 (or the pseudogene TRBV3-2) and J usage is TRBJ1-3; D gene uncertain. Specimen: peripheral blood. CDR3 DNA: TGTGCCAGCAGCGACGACAACTCTGGAAACACCATATATTTT. Protein product: CASSDDNSGNTIYF.